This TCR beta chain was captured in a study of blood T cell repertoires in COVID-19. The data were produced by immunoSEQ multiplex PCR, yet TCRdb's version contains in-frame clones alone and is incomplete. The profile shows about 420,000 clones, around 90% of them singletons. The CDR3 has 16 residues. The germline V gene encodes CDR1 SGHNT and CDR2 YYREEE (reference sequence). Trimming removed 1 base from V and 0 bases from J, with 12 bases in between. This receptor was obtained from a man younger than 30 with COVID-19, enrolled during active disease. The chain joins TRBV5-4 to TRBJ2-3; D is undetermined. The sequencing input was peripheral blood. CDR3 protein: CASSLLSGTSTDTQYF. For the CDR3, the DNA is TGTGCCAGCAGCTTGTTGTCGGGTACTAGCACAGATACGCAGTATTTT.